This T cell receptor beta chain was recovered during a study of blood T cells in healthy people across ages (dated by TCRdb to 2013 to 2016). In terms of the full investigation: In model experiments, roughly one uniquely barcoded TCR beta cDNA molecule per two T cells was captured by template switching. The study measured age-related changes in TCR beta repertoire diversity using deep sequencing normalized with unique cDNA molecular identifiers. The donors were divided into four age groups: young (average around 17 years), middle-aged (about 40), aged (approximately 62) and long-lived (approximately 74). To avoid experimental bias, donors of different ages were spread randomly across the sequencing lanes. Two additional independent replicas of 1 million unique cDNA reads from the same blood draw were analyzed for two donors (one aged 18 to 30 and one aged 80 or older).

The method was 5' RACE. The instrument was an Illumina HiSeq 2500. The second PCR ran for roughly 7 to 11 cycles and used a J-beta primer mix along with a sample-barcoded 5' primer. A template-switch 5' adaptor carrying 12 random nucleotides introduced a unique molecular identifier onto each TCR beta cDNA molecule. At least 3 million CDR3-containing paired-end reads were obtained from each sample. All of the RNA was converted into first-strand cDNA using the Mint cDNA synthesis kit, with a TRBC-specific oligonucleotide serving as the primer. Following uracil-DNA glycosylase treatment, all cDNA underwent a first 18-cycle PCR with the universal primers M1SS and BC2_uni_R. From the authors' description of their analysis: For normalization, 1 million high-quality reads, each with a distinct molecular identifier, were randomly selected from each sample. Reads with shared molecular identifiers were discarded instead of being binned into consensus sequences. MiTCR, run with a Q25 quality threshold and the strictest error-elimination algorithm, handled CDR3 identification, clonotype clustering and error correction. Lower-bound total TCR beta diversity was estimated with a nonparametric unseen species model using Euler transformation. In TCRdb, the public reads were trimmed at Q25 with fastp and aligned with MiXCR, with productive beta chains retained. Every CDR3 protein is listed once, alongside the most common genes and DNA of its rows. It is TCRdb's table, rather than the study itself, that gives the V and J calls and clone size. The sample contains about 400,000 distinct CDR3 sequences, approximately 52% of them found a single time. The ten largest clones capture 51% of the sample.

Summary of the overall study and its limitations: Compared with the aged group, the long-lived group had more naive CD4+ T cells, fewer expanded clones and increased TCR diversity, suggesting age selection. Since profiling was done on bulk unsorted PBMCs, naive and antigen-experienced compartments could not be conclusively compared. Estimates of total diversity from one million sequenced T cells were regarded as lower bounds and underestimates. Donor CMV infection status was unknown, potentially confounding age-related changes in expanded clonotypes. Observed TCR beta diversity per million T cells fell roughly linearly with age, and a significant reduction was already apparent by age about 43. Observed TCR beta diversity correlated strongly with the percentage of naive T cells measured by flow cytometry.

The germline ends are 22 bases apart after V is trimmed by 3 bases and J by 11 bases. CDR1 and CDR2 were assigned from the germline V gene as SGHNT and YENEEA. From its cysteine to its phenylalanine, the CDR3 spans 15 amino acids. Just CDR3 DNA is preserved here, 45 bases in frame from base 1. Donors were around 37 systemically healthy Caucasian individuals from Russia aged 6 to 90 years. Each donor gave around 9.5 milliliters of peripheral blood, collected into EDTA-treated Vacutainer tubes. Ficoll-Paque density-gradient centrifugation was used to isolate PBMCs, with at least 6.5 million per sample. Trizol reagent was used to extract total RNA from PBMCs, with at least 6 micrograms per sample. Naive CD45RAhigh/CD27high T cell percentages were measured by flow cytometry on a PBMC aliquot from every donor. In this sample, this clonotype turned up many times. The clone's antigen remains unknown. One base away lies a much larger clone, so this may be a sequencing read error.

This receptor chain uses TRBV11-3 and TRBJ2-5; the D gene is possibly TRBD1 or TRBD2, with 6 bases matching each. The specimen sequenced was blood. This receptor was identified in a man aged 55 to 70 in good health. The DNA sequence is TGTGCCAGCAGCTTGGCGGCGGGGACAAACAATGAGCAGTACTTC. It codes for CASSLAAGTNNEQYF.